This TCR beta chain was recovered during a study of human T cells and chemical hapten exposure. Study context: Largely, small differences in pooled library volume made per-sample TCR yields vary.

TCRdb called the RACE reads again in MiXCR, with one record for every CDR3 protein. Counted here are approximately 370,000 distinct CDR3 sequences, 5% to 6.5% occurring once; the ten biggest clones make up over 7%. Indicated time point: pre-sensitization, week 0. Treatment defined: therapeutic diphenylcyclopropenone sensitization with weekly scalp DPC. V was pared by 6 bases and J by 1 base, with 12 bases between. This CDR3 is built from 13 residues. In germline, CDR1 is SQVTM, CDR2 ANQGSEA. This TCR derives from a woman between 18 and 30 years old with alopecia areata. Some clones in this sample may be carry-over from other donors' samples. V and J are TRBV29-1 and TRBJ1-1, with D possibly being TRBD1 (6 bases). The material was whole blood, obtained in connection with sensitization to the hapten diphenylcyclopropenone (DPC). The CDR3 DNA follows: TGCAGCGTGGACCGGACAGAGAACACTGAAGCTTTCTTT. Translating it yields CSVDRTENTEAFF.